This T cell receptor beta chain was identified during a study of identical twins. Overall study findings and caveats: Zero-insertion analyses were open to partial confounding by invariant MAIT and iNKT cells. Fewer insertions marked abundant cord blood beta clonotypes; young adult naive trended weakly, memory not at all.

Healthy Caucasians, and only they, were the donors. TCRdb analysed the 5' RACE reads with MiXCR anew, one entry per CDR3 protein. The sample consists of under 300,000 distinct CDR3 sequences, around 8.3% of them appearing once. The CDR3 totals 17 residues. Losses at the gene ends were 5 bases for V and 2 bases for J; bases not matched to a gene: 8. Germline lookup yields CDR1 PRHDT and CDR2 FYEKMQ (reference sequence). On this clonotype: Its target is unknown.

These data also formed part of another study, on yellow fever vaccine responses in identical twins. That work adds: The T cell response to vaccination in identical twins was reportedly partly convergent and partly personalized.

The sequencing input was CD8+ T cells sorted from blood. V usage is TRBV13 and J usage is TRBJ2-3, with 12 bases identical to TRBD2. The sequence was obtained from a young woman in good health. As DNA, the CDR3 is TGTGCCAGCAGCCGCAGACTAGCGGGGGCTCCCACAGATACGCAGTATTTT. Encoded protein: CASSRRLAGAPTDTQYF.